Each of the 30 T cell receptor beta chains below was sequenced from the same sample in a study of molecular identifiers for immune sequencing clone quantification. TCRdb reprocessed the PCR reads with MiXCR, giving one entry per CDR3 protein. The sample records under 600,000 distinct CDR3 sequences, about 22% being singletons. Sequences were obtained from naive CD8+ T cells from blood, with Jurkat cell RNA spiked in. Subset of the sample: FACS-sorted CD8+CD4-CCR7+CD45RA+ naive T cells. These receptors came from a human donor in good health. Some libraries in this study had Jurkat cell RNA spiked in.

The chain recombines TRBV20-1 with TRBJ2-5; 10 bases map to TRBD2. J gave up 4 bases and V 6 bases, and 11 bases lay outside the gene matches. Germline CDR1 DFQATT, CDR2 SNEGSKA (reference sequence). The CDR3 length is 15 residues. The CDR3 bases are TGCAGTGCCTCAAATAGCGGGGGGCCCGGAGAGACCCAGTACTTC. This translates into CSASNSGGPGETQYF.

This clonotype was found many times. The rearrangement uses TRBV9 and TRBJ2-7, with D possibly being TRBD1 (5 bases). Germline V lookup: CDR1 SGDLS, CDR2 YYNGEE. V was clipped by 0 bases and J by 3 bases, with 13 bases between them. This CDR3 region has 15 residues. CDR3 region: CASSVGQGSRYEQYF. The DNA of the CDR3 is TGTGCCAGCAGCGTAGGGCAGGGTTCCCGCTACGAGCAGTACTTC.

The V call is TRBV28, the J call TRBJ2-1; 12 positions agree with TRBD2. Germline CDR1 MDHEN, CDR2 SYDVKM. Germline trimming cut 5 bases from V and 9 bases from J; bases unmatched to any gene: 8. CDR3 length: 15 amino acids. CDR3 sequence: CASSPRLAGEREQFF. Written as DNA, the CDR3 is TGTGCCAGCAGTCCCAGACTAGCGGGAGAGCGTGAGCAGTTCTTC.

This clonotype was recorded at least ten times. The V call is TRBV13, the J call TRBJ1-1; tentatively, D is TRBD1 (5 bases). V gave up 5 bases and J gave up 0 bases, with 10 bases separating them. This CDR3 spans 14 amino acids. Germline lookup yields CDR1 PRHDT and CDR2 FYEKMQ (reference sequence). The CDR3 DNA is TGTGCCAGCAGCATACAGGAAATGAACACTGAAGCTTTCTTT. Its protein product is CASSIQEMNTEAFF.

This clonotype was found a few times. This rearrangement joins TRBV4-3 to TRBJ1-5; the D gene is possibly TRBD1 (6 bases). The CDR3 covers 16 residues. V lost 0 bases to trimming and J lost 6 bases, with 15 bases between them. The germline gives CDR1 LGHNA, CDR2 YSLEER. CDR3 nucleotides: TGCGCCAGCAGCCAAGATACGGGACGGGGGCGTCAGCCCCAGCATTTT. The encoded protein is CASSQDTGRGRQPQHF.

Points on this clonotype: One end of the junction is discordant with germline, which a read error may explain. The rearrangement joins TRBV7-9 to TRBJ2-7; D gene ambiguous. The germline V gene encodes CDR1 SEHNR and CDR2 FQNEAQ (reference sequence). The CDR3 has 12 amino acids. The CDR3 here is CASSLGSYEQHF. CDR3 coding DNA: TGTGCCAGCAGCTTAGGCTCCTACGAGCAGCACTTC.

This clonotype showed up just a few times. DNA for the CDR3: TGTGCCAGCAGTACCTCGGGACAGTCCGGGTCGGGCACTGAAGCTTTCTTT. This encodes CASSTSGQSGSGTEAFF. V and J are TRBV27 and TRBJ1-1; 7 nucleotides line up with TRBD1. This CDR3 comprises 17 residues. The germline gives CDR1 MNHEY, CDR2 SMNVEV (reference sequence). V lost 5 bases, J lost 4 bases, and 16 bases stayed unmatched.

This clonotype was seen more than once but under ten times. This rearrangement joins TRBV7-9 to TRBJ2-7; tentative D call: TRBD2 (5 bases). This CDR3 region has 15 residues. V was pared by 1 base and J by 4 bases, with 14 bases between. CDR1 SEHNR and CDR2 FQNEAQ come from the germline V gene (reference sequence). CDR3: CASSLGRGTLYEQYF. CDR3 coding DNA: TGTGCCAGCAGCTTAGGTCGGGGAACTCTTTACGAGCAGTACTTC.

Concerning this clonotype itself: A clone one base away is much larger, so this may be a read error. The chain couples TRBV4-3 to TRBJ2-1, with 8 bases aligning to TRBD1. From germline, CDR1 is LGHNA and CDR2 YSLEER. This CDR3 spans 13 amino acids. The CDR3 loop is CASSHTGGNERFF. As DNA, the CDR3 is TGCGCCAGCAGCCATACAGGGGGAAATGAGCGGTTCTTC.

This clonotype showed up many times. The chain uses TRBV2 and TRBJ2-7; D perhaps matches TRBD1 (6 bases). V lost 4 bases and J 6 bases, leaving 13 bases between the germline ends. The germline V gene encodes CDR1 SNHLY and CDR2 FYNNEI. The CDR3 runs to 13 residues. CDR3 loop: CASSAPAGVEQYF. In DNA form, the CDR3 reads TGTGCCAGCAGTGCCCCGGCAGGGGTCGAGCAGTACTTC.

The chain has TRBV3-1 and TRBJ2-4; 7 bases map to TRBD2. The CDR3 spans 17 residues. After removal of 2 bases from V and 7 bases from J, the junction contained 14 bases not matched to a gene. The germline V gene has CDR1 LGHDT and CDR2 YNNKEL (reference sequence). CDR3 nucleotide sequence: TGTGCCAGCAGCCAAAGAACGACATGGGAGGGTTGGAACATTCAGTACTTC. This encodes CASSQRTTWEGWNIQYF.

This clonotype was counted between two and nine times. V usage is TRBV6-2 or TRBV6-3 and J usage is TRBJ2-7; D gene ambiguous. CDR3 length: 15 amino acids. Trimming cost V 2 bases and J 0 bases, with 11 bases left between them. CDR1 is MNHEY, CDR2 SVGEGT, per germline. CDR3 in DNA: TGTGCCAGCAGTTACCTACACCCGAGCTCCTACGAGCAGTACTTC. Residues: CASSYLHPSSYEQYF.

This clonotype was counted many times. The chain couples TRBV7-9 to TRBJ2-7; D unclear. V was pared by 5 bases and J by 5 bases, with 16 bases between. CDR1 is SEHNR and CDR2 is FQNEAQ in the germline V gene (reference sequence). This CDR3 contains 14 residues. CDR3 in amino acids: CASSIVLSVDEQYF. The CDR3 coding sequence is TGTGCCAGCAGCATCGTTTTATCGGTCGACGAGCAGTACTTC.

This clonotype occurred many times. This chain links TRBV13 with TRBJ2-3; D is possibly TRBD2 (5 bases). This CDR3 contains 17 residues. The V gene's germline CDR1 is PRHDT and CDR2 FYEKMQ (reference sequence). V lost 2 bases and J lost 1, with 16 bases in between. CDR3 bases: TGTGCCAGCAGCTTATCCCTTGGGAGCGGAGGCACAGATACGCAGTATTTT. Amino acid sequence: CASSLSLGSGGTDTQYF.

This clonotype was detected a few times. The V and J genes are TRBV30 and TRBJ1-1; D gene unclear. The germline gives CDR1 GTSNPN, CDR2 SVGIG (reference sequence). Deletions cut 0 bases from V and 5 bases from J, with 10 bases between. The CDR3 is 13 amino acids. This CDR3 is CAWSVRVSTEAFF. In DNA, the CDR3 is TGTGCCTGGAGTGTACGTGTCTCAACTGAAGCTTTCTTT.

Worth noting for this clonotype: One end of the junction varies from germline; a read error may be responsible. The V gene is TRBV14, the J gene TRBJ2-5; no reliable D call. Per germline, CDR1 SGHDN and CDR2 FVKESK. This CDR3 is built from 13 residues. In DNA form, the CDR3 reads TGTGCCAGCAGCCAAGACAAACAAGAGGCCCAGTACTTC. Translated, it gives CASSQDKQEAQYF.

This clonotype was observed a few times. The chain is built from TRBV28 and TRBJ1-5; D not resolved. The V end lost 6 bases, the J end lost 0 bases, and 18 bases lay between the germline ends. Per the germline V gene, CDR1 is MDHEN and CDR2 is SYDVKM. The CDR3 is 17 amino acids. The CDR3 coding sequence is TGTGCCAGCAGAATAGGGCCGACAAGATATAGCAATCAGCCCCAGCATTTT. Translation: CASRIGPTRYSNQPQHF.

This clonotype was picked up a small number of times. The V call is TRBV28, the J call TRBJ2-7; D remains ambiguous. V was trimmed by 6 bases and J by 2 bases, leaving 11 bases between them. In germline, CDR1 is MDHEN, CDR2 SYDVKM. The CDR3 is 13 residues long. The CDR3 nucleotides are TGTGCCAGCAGCCCCTCCCCAACCTACGAGCAGTACTTC. Amino acids: CASSPSPTYEQYF.

This clonotype was seen many times. The V gene is TRBV23-1, the J gene TRBJ2-5; D may be TRBD2 (6 bases). TRBV23-1 is annotated as an ORF whose role is uncertain. The CDR3 length is 12 residues. The germline V and J ends were trimmed by 6 bases and 5 bases, with 10 bases remaining between them. The CDR3 loop is CASSLEGETQYF. The CDR3 DNA sequence: TGCGCCAGCAGCTTGGAGGGGGAGACCCAGTACTTC.

A note on this clonotype: This may stem from a read error, because a much larger clone lies one nucleotide away. The rearrangement uses TRBV4-3 and TRBJ1-4; no definite D call. Germline CDR1 LGHNA, CDR2 YSLEER. There are 16 residues in the CDR3. DNA for the CDR3: TGCGCCAGCAGCCAAGATTTGGGTCCAACTAATGAAAAACCGTTTTTT. It yields the protein CASSQDLGPTNEKPFF.

Regarding this clonotype: A much larger clone lies a single base off, so this may be a read error. The final CDR3 position lacks the conserved phenylalanine or tryptophan, pointing to a likely read error. The gene calls are TRBV7-9 and TRBJ2-5; D may be TRBD2 (5 bases). This CDR3 has 12 residues. V lost 7 bases and J 2 bases, leaving 8 bases between the germline ends. Germline lookup yields CDR1 SEHNR and CDR2 FQNEAQ (reference sequence). The CDR3 nucleotides read TGTGCCAGCACCGGACTTCAAGAGACCCAGTACTCC. It specifies CASTGLQETQYS.

This clonotype has more than one count but fewer than ten. One junction end disagrees with the germline gene, perhaps due to a read error. V gene TRBV5-3 combines with J gene TRBJ1-6; D is undetermined. TRBV5-3 is treated as an ORF (open reading frame) with a function not yet certain. The CDR3 runs 10 residues. In DNA, the CDR3 is TGTGCCAGCAGCTTGGACTCGAACCACTTT. It encodes CASSLDSNHF.

There are a few counts of this clonotype. The chain joins TRBV27 to TRBJ2-7; D gene uncertain. The CDR3 is 15 amino acids. The germline V gene encodes CDR1 MNHEY and CDR2 SMNVEV (reference sequence). V lost 0 bases and J 3 bases, leaving 12 bases between the germline ends. The CDR3 nucleotides read TGTGCCAGCAGTTTATCGGGTCGTGGGGACTACGAGCAGTACTTC. Protein product: CASSLSGRGDYEQYF.

The gene calls are TRBV6-2 or TRBV6-3 and TRBJ1-2; D might be TRBD1 (6 bases). The V end was cut by 2 bases, the J end by 10 bases, with 17 bases between. The CDR3 is 14 residues long. CDR1 and CDR2 (germline): MNHEY, SVGEGT. The CDR3 nucleotides are TGTGCCAGCAGTTACGAGTCAGGGGTCGACTTCTACACCTTC. It yields the protein CASSYESGVDFYTF.

On this clonotype itself: The junction and the germline gene differ at one end; a read error may be behind it. This chain uses TRBV27 with TRBJ2-7, with 10 bases aligning to TRBD1. The CDR3 extends over 16 amino acids. The germline V gene encodes CDR1 MNHEY and CDR2 SMNVEV (reference sequence). The CDR3 sequence is CASGTTGGFSSYEQHF. The DNA of the CDR3 is TGTGCCAGCGGCACGACAGGGGGCTTCAGCTCCTACGAGCAGCACTTC.

The rearrangement joins TRBV6-5 to TRBJ2-3; tentatively, D is TRBD1 or TRBD2 (5 bases each). Trimming removed 2 bases from V and 1 base from J, with 13 bases in between. This CDR3 is built from 16 residues. Germline CDR1 is MNHEY and CDR2 is SVGAGI. CDR3 bases: TGTGCCAGCAGTTACCGCACCCCGGGACGCACAGATACGCAGTATTTT. Residues: CASSYRTPGRTDTQYF.

The chain combines TRBV7-9 with TRBJ1-2; D remains ambiguous. CDR1 and CDR2 (germline): SEHNR, FQNEAQ (reference sequence). The V and J ends lost 6 bases and 0 bases respectively, with 14 bases between them. The CDR3 has 15 amino acids. The CDR3 reads CASRPDPAANYGYTF. The CDR3 nucleotides are TGTGCCAGCAGACCGGACCCGGCAGCTAACTATGGCTACACCTTC. Combining the CDR3 with reference TRBV7-9 and TRBJ1-2 gives the whole variable domain DTGVSQNPRHKITKRGQNVTFRCDPISEHNRLYWYRQTLGQGPEFLTYFQNEAQLEKSRLLSDRFSAERPKGSFSTLEIQRTEQGDSAMYLCASRPDPAANYGYTFGSGTRLTVV.

V usage is TRBV24-1 and J usage is TRBJ2-2, with D unresolved. CDR1 is KGHDR, CDR2 SFDVKD, per germline. The V end lost 4 bases, the J end lost 4 bases, and 6 bases lay between the germline ends. This CDR3 region has 13 residues. The DNA for the CDR3 is TGTGCCACCAGTGAACATAGCACCGGGGAGCTGTTTTTT. Translated, it gives CATSEHSTGELFF.

This clonotype was seen repeatedly, ten times or more. The chain combines TRBV9 with TRBJ2-2; D remains unclear. The CDR3 spans 13 residues. Germline V gene lookup returns CDR1 SGDLS and CDR2 YYNGEE. Trimming removed 0 bases at V and 3 bases at J, with 3 bases between. The CDR3 DNA sequence: TGTGCCAGCAGCGTAGCTGACACCGGGGAGCTGTTTTTT. Its translation is CASSVADTGELFF.

On this clonotype: One base away lies a much larger clone, so this may be a sequencing read error. The V call is TRBV15, the J call TRBJ2-3; D might be TRBD2 (5 bases). The V end lost 1 base, the J end lost 0 bases, and 20 bases lay between the germline ends. Germline CDR1 reads LNHNV; CDR2 reads YYDKDF (reference sequence). The CDR3 spans 19 residues. CDR3 sequence reads: CATSRAGLQPISSTDTQYF. In DNA form, the CDR3 reads TGTGCCACCAGCAGAGCAGGACTCCAACCTATCTCTAGCACAGATACGCAGTATTTT.